The rows below give T cell receptor beta chains drawn from one sample of a study of tumor-infiltrating lymphocytes in primary liver carcinoma. TCRdb recomputed calls from the multiplex PCR reads with MiXCR, one row per CDR3 protein. Here the sample spans about 200,000 distinct CDR3 sequences, roughly two thirds being singletons. The sequenced sample was peripheral blood. The source is a woman in her fifties or sixties with primary liver carcinoma and hepatitis B virus infection. CDR3s include the opening cysteine and the closing phenylalanine or tryptophan. D genes are given only for firm matches. The listing skips clone size in some rows; elsewhere it reads once, few, many or a size class.

. TRBJ2-3 many TRBV28 TGTGCCAGCAGCGTACCGGGCCGCGGCACAGATACGCAGTATTTT CASSVPGRGTDTQYF
TRBD1 TRBJ1-5 many TRBV12-3/TRBV12-4 TGTGCCGCACTCCGAACATGCCGGGACAGGGGATCGGATCAGCCCCAGCATTTT CAALRTCRDRGSDQPQHF
. TRBJ2-2 . TRBV11-3 TGTGCCAGCAGCAAATTCACCGGGGGACTGTTTTTT CASSKFTGGLFF
. TRBJ2-1 . TRBV12-3/TRBV12-4 TGTGCCAGCAGTTACTACATTGAGCGGTTCTTC CASSYYIERFF
. TRBJ2-7 . TRBV11-3 TGTGCCAGCGGCGTCGGGGTTTTTGGCGAGCAGTACTTT CASGVGVFGEQYF
TRBD2 TRBJ2-3 few TRBV7-9 TGTGCCAGCAGCTCGCGACTAGCGGGAGTTTACAGGGCAGATACGCAGTATTTT CASSSRLAGVYRADTQYF
TRBD1 TRBJ2-2 few TRBV30 TGTGCCTGGATGGGGACAGGGGGCGCGGACACCGGGGAGCTGTTTTTT CAWMGTGGADTGELFF
. TRBJ2-5 . TRBV28 TGTGCCAGCAGCTATCGGGGTACAGGGGCGTCTCGGGAGACCCAGAACTTC CASSYRGTGASRETQNF
. TRBJ2-7 once TRBV6-6 TGTGCCAGCAGTTTAACTAGTACGGCCTACGATCAGTACTTC CASSLTSTAYDQYF
. TRBJ2-7 . TRBV11-2 TGTGCCAGCAGCATAGCCTCCTACGAGCAATACTTC CASSIASYEQYF
. TRBJ2-7 . TRBV11-2 TGTGCCAGCAGCCTCGGCGGAAATCTACCCTACGAGCAGTACTTC CASSLGGNLPYEQYF
TRBD2 TRBJ2-4 . TRBV7-9 TGTGCCAGCGGTTCGGGGGGGGCCAAAAACATTCAGTACTTC CASGSGGAKNIQYF
TRBD1 TRBJ1-5 few TRBV6-9 TGTGCCAGCACCATAGGGGTGGCAGGGGGCCTTGGTCAGCCCCAGCATTTT CASTIGVAGGLGQPQHF
. TRBJ1-2 many TRBV10-1 TGCGCCAGCAGGGCAGCTCCGGACCCGTATGGCTACACCTTC CASRAAPDPYGYTF
TRBD2 TRBJ2-2 . TRBV11-3 TGTGCCAGCAGCCTCCGGACTAGCAGGGCGAACACCGGGGAGTTGTTTTTT CASSLRTSRANTGELFF
. TRBJ2-3 . TRBV12-3/TRBV12-4 TGTGCCAGCACTCTACTTAGCGTGAGAGGGGCAGATACGCAGTATTTT CASTLLSVRGADTQYF
TRBD2 TRBJ2-4 . TRBV11-1 TGTGCCAGCAGCTCTAAGACTAGCCAAGCCAAACACACTCAGTACTTC CASSSKTSQAKHTQYF
. TRBJ1-6 many TRBV12-3/TRBV12-4 TGTGCCAGCAGTTTAGGACAGGCTTCACCCCTCCACTTT CASSLGQASPLHF
TRBD1 TRBJ1-6 . TRBV7-8 TGTGCCAGCAGCTCCCAGGGACAGGGGGCTAATTCACCCCTCCACTTT CASSSQGQGANSPLHF
. TRBJ1-2 . TRBV11-2 TGTGCCAGCAGCTTCATAAACAGGTGGCGCCTCGGCTATGGCTACACCTTC CASSFINRWRLGYGYTF
TRBD1 TRBJ1-2 . TRBV7-9 TGTGCCAGCAGCCTACGGACAGGGGGCGGCTATGGCTACACCTTC CASSLRTGGGYGYTF
TRBD1 TRBJ2-7 . TRBV6-1 TGTGCCCGCAGTGAGGGGACAGTGCCCTACGAGCAGTACTTC CARSEGTVPYEQYF
. TRBJ1-1 . TRBV11-2 TGTGCCAGCAATTTGGGTGGAGGGTCCGAAGCTTTCTTT CASNLGGGSEAFF
TRBD2 TRBJ2-3 . TRBV4-1 TGCGCCAGCAGCCAGGGGACTAGCATCACTGATACGCAGTATTTT CASSQGTSITDTQYF
TRBD2 TRBJ2-3 . TRBV11-2 TGTGCCAGCTTAATGCGGGGGGACACAGATACGCAGTATTTT CASLMRGDTDTQYF
. TRBJ1-1 many TRBV29-1 TGCAGCACCCGGGGCTCCGCAGGGACTGAAGCTTTCTTT CSTRGSAGTEAFF
. TRBJ2-1 few TRBV5-4 TGTGCCAGCAGCATGGTGGCTGGAGATCACAATGAGCAGTTCTTC CASSMVAGDHNEQFF
TRBD1 TRBJ2-2 few TRBV5-1 TGCGCCAGCAGCCCCCTGGACAGGGCCGGGGAGCTGTTTTTT CASSPLDRAGELFF